Below are 32 T cell receptor beta chains sequenced from a single sample in a study of T cell repertoires in cytomegalovirus infection. Antigens of these TCRs are unknown. MiXCR was run by TCRdb on the reads, yielding one entry per CDR3 protein. The data show roughly 860,000 distinct CDR3 sequences, approximately 32% seen once. This sample comprised cultured CD8+ T cells from PBMCs, obtained from culture after CMV antigen stimulation. These receptors came from a human donor in good health (CMV status not recorded). Some clones in this sample may be carry-over from other donors' samples.

The chain recombines TRBV15 with TRBJ2-7; a weak D match, TRBD1 (7 bases). Germline V gene data show CDR1 as LNHNV and CDR2 as YYDKDF (reference sequence). V gave up 5 bases and J gave up 3 bases, with 17 bases separating them. CDR3 length: 15 residues. The CDR3 loop reads CATSAGGQGVYEQYV. In DNA form, the CDR3 reads TGTGCCACCAGCGCCGGAGGGCAGGGGGTCTACGAGCAGTACGTC.

The genes are TRBV6-6 and TRBJ2-1, with D tentatively TRBD1 (6 bases). Germline CDR1 MNHNY, CDR2 SVGAGI (reference sequence). Trimming left V 8 bases short and J 4 bases short, with 24 bases between. The CDR3 runs 17 residues. Written as DNA, the CDR3 is TGTGCCAGCTCTTTTAGGGGACCCGGACAGCCTTACAATGAGCAGTTCTTC. It encodes CASSFRGPGQPYNEQFF.

This clonotype showed up just a few times. The V gene is TRBV4-3, the J gene TRBJ1-6, with D possibly matching TRBD1 (6 bases). This CDR3 contains 15 residues. Trimming stripped 3 bases from V and 10 bases from J, with 16 bases between. Germline V gene lookup returns CDR1 LGHNA and CDR2 YSLEER. The CDR3 region is CASSHDSGVGSPLHF. The CDR3 DNA sequence: TGCGCCAGCAGCCATGATTCAGGGGTCGGCTCACCCCTCCACTTT.

The gene calls are TRBV7-8 and TRBJ2-5; no clear D. The ends were cut back, 8 bases at V and 3 bases at J, with 19 bases in the middle. CDR1 is SGHVS and CDR2 is FQNEAQ in the germline V gene. There are 15 residues in the CDR3. The CDR3 DNA is TGTGCCAGCGACCACCAGCTGTCGAGAGAAGAGACCCAGTACTTC. This encodes CASDHQLSREETQYF. The whole variable domain, remainder taken from reference TRBV7-8 and TRBJ2-5, is GAGVSQSPRYKVAKRGQDVALRCDPISGHVSLFWYQQALGQGPEFLTYFQNEAQLDKSGLPSDRFFAERPEGSVSTLKIQRTQQEDSAVYLCASDHQLSREETQYFGPGTRLLVL.

This clonotype was picked up a small number of times. This chain connects TRBV27 to TRBJ2-1; a possible D gene is TRBD2 (5 bases). The CDR3 contains 12 residues. Germline V gene data show CDR1 as MNHEY and CDR2 as SMNVEV (reference sequence). V was shortened by 3 bases and J by 9 bases, with 9 bases between the two germline ends. The CDR3 protein is CASSFGEGEQFF. The DNA of the CDR3 is TGTGCCAGCAGTTTCGGGGAAGGTGAGCAGTTCTTC.

The chain couples TRBV2 to TRBJ2-2, with 15 bases identical to TRBD2. The CDR3 loop spans 17 amino acids. Germline V gene lookup returns CDR1 SNHLY and CDR2 FYNNEI. After removal of 5 bases from V and 0 bases from J, the junction contained 1 base not matched to a gene. CDR3 amino acids: CASSRTSGGANTGELFF. CDR3 in DNA: TGTGCCAGCAGTAGGACTAGCGGGGGGGCGAACACCGGGGAGCTGTTTTTT.

In its sample, this clonotype was seen a few times. The chain recombines TRBV7-8 with TRBJ1-5, with a tentative D call TRBD1 (5 bases). The CDR3 extends over 15 amino acids. Germline lookup yields CDR1 SGHVS and CDR2 FQNEAQ. V was pared by 1 base and J by 7 bases, with 14 bases between. The CDR3 spells CASSLESQGWQPQHF. The CDR3 nucleotides are TGTGCCAGCAGCTTAGAGTCCCAGGGTTGGCAGCCCCAGCATTTT. Complete variable domain (other parts from reference TRBV7-8 and TRBJ1-5): GAGVSQSPRYKVAKRGQDVALRCDPISGHVSLFWYQQALGQGPEFLTYFQNEAQLDKSGLPSDRFFAERPEGSVSTLKIQRTQQEDSAVYLCASSLESQGWQPQHFGDGTRLSIL.

The rearrangement links TRBV29-1 to TRBJ1-2, with TRBD1 matching over 8 bases. The CDR3 runs to 13 residues. Trimming at V came to 8 bases and at J to 3 bases, leaving 8 bases not matched to a gene. Looked up from germline, CDR1 is SQVTM and CDR2 is ANQGSEA. The DNA of the CDR3 is TGCAGCTTAGACAGGGGAGGGGACTATGGCTACACCTTC. Translation: CSLDRGGDYGYTF.

This clonotype was picked up many times. CDR3 DNA: TGTGCCAGCAGTTTGAGCAGAATGAACACTGAAGCTTTCTTT. Translating it yields CASSLSRMNTEAFF. The rearrangement joins TRBV27 to TRBJ1-1; D remains ambiguous. The CDR3 runs to 14 residues. V gave up 3 bases and J gave up 0 bases, with 8 bases separating them. The germline V gene has CDR1 MNHEY and CDR2 SMNVEV (reference sequence).

This clonotype has a count of ten or more. The chain links TRBV7-6 to TRBJ2-2, with TRBD1 matching 8 bases. Looked up from germline, CDR1 is SGHVS and CDR2 is FNYEAQ. The length of the CDR3 is 15 residues. The V gene end was trimmed by 4 bases and the J gene end by 0 bases; junction bases not matched to a gene: 1. The CDR3 sequence is CASSSRGPNTGELFF. CDR3 DNA sequence: TGTGCCAGCAGCTCCAGGGGGCCGAACACCGGGGAGCTGTTTTTT.

This clonotype was seen only a few times. The rearrangement uses TRBV15 and TRBJ1-2; no clear D gene. The CDR3 runs to 13 residues. The V gene lost 7 bases and the J gene lost 6 bases, with 15 bases spanning the gap. Per the germline V gene, CDR1 is LNHNV and CDR2 is YYDKDF (reference sequence). CDR3 sequence reads: CATTQQYSDGYTF. The CDR3 DNA reads as TGTGCCACCACCCAGCAGTATTCCGATGGCTACACCTTC.

In this sample, this clonotype turned up a few times. The rearrangement uses TRBV10-3 and TRBJ2-3; 10 nucleotides line up with TRBD2. V lost 7 bases and J lost 5; bases outside the gene matches: 12. This CDR3 is built from 16 residues. Germline assignment: CDR1 ENHRY and CDR2 SYGVKD. CDR3 loop: CAIKEELKRGGDTQYF. The CDR3, as DNA: TGTGCCATCAAGGAGGAGTTGAAGCGGGGGGGAGATACGCAGTATTTT.

This clonotype was counted many times. This chain connects TRBV7-6 to TRBJ1-3; 10 nucleotides align to TRBD1. This CDR3 has 17 amino acids. With V trimmed by 5 bases and J by 4 bases, 11 bases remained unmatched. CDR1 and CDR2 from the germline V gene are SGHVS and FNYEAQ. CDR3 nucleotide sequence: TGTGCCAGCAGCCCCACCCGGACAGGGGGTGGGGGAAACACCATATATTTT. Translated, it gives CASSPTRTGGGGNTIYF.

This clonotype was counted between two and nine times. This sequence joins TRBV7-9 and TRBJ2-7, with D possibly being TRBD1 (6 bases). The CDR3 runs 13 residues. V was shortened by 3 bases and J by 3 bases, with 9 bases between the two germline ends. Looked up from germline, CDR1 is SEHNR and CDR2 is FQNEAQ (reference sequence). CDR3 DNA: TGTGCCAGCAGCTTCTACAGGGACTACGAGCAGTACTTC. Translation gives CASSFYRDYEQYF. Full variable domain (outside the CDR3, taken from reference TRBV7-9 and TRBJ2-7): DTGVSQNPRHKITKRGQNVTFRCDPISEHNRLYWYRQTLGQGPEFLTYFQNEAQLEKSRLLSDRFSAERPKGSFSTLEIQRTEQGDSAMYLCASSFYRDYEQYFGPGTRLTVT.

V is TRBV7-9 and J is TRBJ2-7; a weak D match, TRBD1 (5 bases). CDR3 length equals 13 residues. Trimming took 5 bases from V and 1 from J, leaving 9 bases between them. The germline gives CDR1 SEHNR, CDR2 FQNEAQ (reference sequence). The CDR3 loop is CASSPGNSYEQYV. CDR3 nucleotide sequence: TGTGCCAGCAGCCCAGGGAATTCCTACGAGCAGTACGTC.

The genes are TRBV29-1 and TRBJ2-3; possible D gene TRBD2, 5 bases. V was pared by 6 bases and J by 5 bases, with 9 bases between. The CDR3 is 11 amino acids. Germline V gene data show CDR1 as SQVTM and CDR2 as ANQGSEA. The CDR3 loop reads CSVLRGDTQYF. For the CDR3, the DNA is TGCAGCGTCCTCCGGGGAGATACGCAGTATTTT.

The genes are TRBV4-1 and TRBJ2-3; D is uncertain. CDR1 and CDR2 from the germline V gene are MGHRA and YSYEKL. The CDR3 has 15 amino acids. V was pared by 7 bases and J by 0 bases, with 14 bases between. In nucleotides, the CDR3 is TGCGCCAGCACCTCCCGGCGGAGTAGCACAGATACGCAGTATTTT. Its translation is CASTSRRSSTDTQYF.

V and J are TRBV19 and TRBJ2-6, with 9 bases identical to TRBD1. The CDR3 spans 16 residues. V shed 6 bases and J 0 bases; nucleotides not matched to a gene: 3. Germline V gives CDR1 LNHDA, CDR2 SQIVND (reference sequence). In DNA, the CDR3 is TGTGCCAGTAGGGACAGGGGAAGCTCTGGGGCCAACGTCCTGACTTTC. This gives the protein CASRDRGSSGANVLTF.

This clonotype was detected a few times. This rearrangement joins TRBV12-3 or TRBV12-4 to TRBJ2-3, with a tentative D call TRBD1 (5 bases). V lost 3 bases to trimming and J lost 3 bases, with 19 bases between them. The CDR3 sequence is 17 residues long. CDR3 sequence (DNA): TGTGCCAGCAGTTTGTGGTATAGGACACCCGCGACAGATACGCAGTATTTT. Translating gives CASSLWYRTPATDTQYF.

The chain joins TRBV24-1 to TRBJ1-2; 8 bases are shared with TRBD1. Germline V gene sequence: CDR1 KGHDR, CDR2 SFDVKD. The CDR3 length is 16 residues. V shed 3 bases, J shed 4 bases, and the junction held 9 bases outside the gene matches. For the CDR3, the DNA is TGTGCCACCAGTGATACACTGAATACAGGGGGCTATGGCTACACCTTC. Translated: CATSDTLNTGGYGYTF.

This clonotype was picked up one time. This sequence may be a read error, since a much larger clone differs from it by one base. The gene calls are TRBV12-3 or TRBV12-4 and TRBJ1-5; possibly TRBD1 for D (5 bases). The CDR3 length is 15 residues. V shed 2 bases and J shed 2 bases, with 10 bases lying between them. CDR3 in amino acids: CASSLWGTGNQPQHF. The CDR3 nucleotides read TGTGCCAGCAGTTTATGGGGCACGGGCAATCAGCCCCAGCATTTT.

This clonotype was seen only a few times. This chain joins TRBV10-2 and TRBJ2-1, with a possible D match to TRBD2 (6 bases). CDR3 length: 13 residues. Germline CDR1 reads WSHSY; CDR2 reads SAAADI. V was trimmed by 6 bases and J by 6 bases, leaving 12 bases between them. CDR3 coding DNA: TGCGCCAGCAGGGACTACCCCGCCAATGAGCAGTTCTTC. Encoded protein: CASRDYPANEQFF.

CDR3 DNA sequence: TGCGCCAGCAGCCAACTGACTAGCGGGGGGGCGGAGACCCAGTACTTC. Amino acid sequence: CASSQLTSGGAETQYF. The chain carries TRBV4-1 and TRBJ2-5, with 14 nucleotides matching TRBD2. CDR3 length: 16 amino acids. Germline V CDR1 and CDR2: MGHRA, YSYEKL. Trimming at V came to 2 bases and at J to 5 bases, leaving 4 bases not matched to a gene.

V is TRBV5-1 and J is TRBJ2-3, with D possibly being TRBD1 (6 bases). V lost 4 bases, J lost 7 bases, and 19 bases lay in between. The CDR3 totals 15 residues. Germline-derived CDR1 and CDR2 are SGHRS and YFSETQ. CDR3 residues: CASSPDRFWRHTQYF. The CDR3 DNA is TGCGCCAGCAGCCCAGACAGGTTTTGGAGACATACGCAGTATTTT.

The chain uses TRBV2 and TRBJ2-1; TRBD2 matches 7 bases. V shed 2 bases and J 2 bases; nucleotides not matched to a gene: 3. Germline-derived CDR1 and CDR2 are SNHLY and FYNNEI. This CDR3 is 15 amino acids long. The DNA for the CDR3 is TGTGCCAGCAGTGAAACGGGGGGACCCTACAATGAGCAGTTCTTC. Translation gives CASSETGGPYNEQFF.

The rearrangement uses TRBV19 and TRBJ1-2; D unresolved. The V and J ends lost 5 bases and 10 bases respectively, with 23 bases between them. Germline assignment: CDR1 LNHDA and CDR2 SQIVND (reference sequence). The CDR3 length is 15 residues. CDR3 sequence (DNA): TGTGCCAGTAGTGGCTCTATTATCGGTGCGCTGGACTACACCTTC. As protein: CASSGSIIGALDYTF.

The V call is TRBV7-8, the J call TRBJ2-6; D is tentatively TRBD1 or TRBD2 (5 bases each). Germline V gene lookup returns CDR1 SGHVS and CDR2 FQNEAQ. The CDR3 covers 16 residues. V was cut by 8 bases and J by 1 base, with 15 bases left in between. The CDR3 loop reads CASEERGASGANVLTF. CDR3 nucleotide sequence: TGTGCCAGCGAAGAGAGGGGCGCGTCTGGGGCCAACGTCCTGACTTTC. The full variable domain, in which reference TRBV7-8 and TRBJ2-6 provide the parts outside the CDR3, is GAGVSQSPRYKVAKRGQDVALRCDPISGHVSLFWYQQALGQGPEFLTYFQNEAQLDKSGLPSDRFFAERPEGSVSTLKIQRTQQEDSAVYLCASEERGASGANVLTFGAGSRLTVL.

In its sample, this clonotype was seen a few times. An end of the junction does not agree with germline; a read error may underlie this. The chain carries TRBV7-9 and TRBJ2-7; possibly TRBD1 for D (6 bases). This CDR3 region has 11 residues. Germline lookup yields CDR1 SEHNR and CDR2 FQNEAQ (reference sequence). Here the CDR3 DNA reads TGTGCCAGCAGCCTACCGACAGGCGTCCACTTC. Translating gives CASSLPTGVHF.

This clonotype was seen more than once but under ten times. This rearrangement joins TRBV2 to TRBJ2-1; D perhaps matches TRBD1 (6 bases). The CDR3 loop spans 16 amino acids. Germline CDR1 is SNHLY and CDR2 is FYNNEI. V was shortened by 3 bases and J by 4 bases, with 16 bases between the two germline ends. CDR3 DNA: TGTGCCAGCAGTGAGATTCAGGACAGACTGTACAATGAGCAGTTCTTC. This translates into CASSEIQDRLYNEQFF. The full variable domain, in which reference TRBV2 and TRBJ2-1 provide the parts outside the CDR3, is EPEVTQTPSHQVTQMGQEVILRCVPISNHLYFYWYRQILGQKVEFLVSFYNNEISEKSEIFDDQFSVERPDGSNFTLKIRSTKLEDSAMYFCASSEIQDRLYNEQFFGPGTRLTVL.

The rearrangement uses TRBV9 and TRBJ1-1; tentatively, D is TRBD1 (5 bases). Germline CDR1 SGDLS, CDR2 YYNGEE. The CDR3 sequence is 13 residues long. The V gene lost 0 bases and the J gene lost 5 bases, with 8 bases spanning the gap. CDR3 nucleotide sequence: TGTGCCAGCAGCGTAGTGGCAGGGACTGAAGCTTTCTTT. It specifies CASSVVAGTEAFF. Looking up the rest from reference TRBV9 and TRBJ1-1 gives the full variable domain: DSGVTQTPKHLITATGQRVTLRCSPRSGDLSVYWYQQSLDQGLQFLIQYYNGEERAKGNILERFSAQQFPDLHSELNLSSLELGDSALYFCASSVVAGTEAFFGQGTRLTVV.

The CDR3 protein is CASSSWTGITEAFF. The CDR3 nucleotides are TGTGCCAGCAGCTCATGGACAGGGATCACTGAAGCTTTCTTT. The rearrangement links TRBV11-2 to TRBJ1-1; 8 bases map to TRBD1. Germline V gene sequence: CDR1 SGHAT, CDR2 FQNNGV. With V trimmed by 4 bases and J by 4 bases, 5 bases remained unmatched. CDR3 size: 14 residues.

This chain joins TRBV5-5 and TRBJ1-5; 10 bases line up with TRBD1. J gave up 6 bases and V 3 bases, and 9 bases lay outside the gene matches. CDR3 size: 16 residues. Germline V lookup: CDR1 SGHKS, CDR2 YYEKEE (reference sequence). The CDR3 reads CASSYLGQGVAQPQHF. DNA for the CDR3: TGTGCCAGCAGCTACCTTGGACAGGGGGTTGCTCAGCCCCAGCATTTT.